This T cell receptor (beta chain) emerged from a study of shared clonotypes between healthy human individuals. Study-level points and caveats: When compared with the clonotypes that were shared by all four sorted-subset donors, the non-shared clonotypes turned out to have lower generation probabilities.

Notes on this clone: Its specificity is not known.

Replicate PCRs from sorted subsets contained around 200 ng DNA, which is around 29,000 T cell genomes. Using immunoSEQ multiplex PCR, the repertoire was profiled, and TCRdb retains in-frame clones only, with some absent. Of around 2,100,000 clones listed, over 85% were seen once; the top ten hold around 1.2%. V was clipped by 0 bases and J by 3 bases, with 15 bases between them. In germline, CDR1 is MNHEY, CDR2 SVGAGI. This CDR3 region has 16 residues. Naive CD8 isolation took CD45RO-negative cells positively selected for CCR7 and excluded terminally differentiated effector memory CD45RA+ cells. Sequencing was done on a sample of naive CD8+ T cells sorted from blood. The clonotype was recovered from a man younger than 35 in good health. The chain combines TRBV6-5 with TRBJ2-7; either TRBD1 or TRBD2 may fit D (6 bases each). The CDR3 sequence: CASSYSRGTLNYEQYF. CDR3 DNA: TGTGCCAGCAGTTACTCGAGGGGGACTTTGAACTACGAGCAGTACTTC.